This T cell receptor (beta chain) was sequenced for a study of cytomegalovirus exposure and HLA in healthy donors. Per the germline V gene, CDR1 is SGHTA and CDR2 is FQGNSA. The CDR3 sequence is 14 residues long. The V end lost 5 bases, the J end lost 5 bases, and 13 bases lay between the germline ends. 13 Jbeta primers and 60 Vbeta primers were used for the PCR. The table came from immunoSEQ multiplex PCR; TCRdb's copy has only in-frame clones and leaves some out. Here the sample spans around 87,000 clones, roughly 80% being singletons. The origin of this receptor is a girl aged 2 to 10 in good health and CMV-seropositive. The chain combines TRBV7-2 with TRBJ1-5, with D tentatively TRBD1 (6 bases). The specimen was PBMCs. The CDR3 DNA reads TGTGCCAGCAGCCCACAGGGATTGTATCAGCCCCAGCATTTT. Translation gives CASSPQGLYQPQHF.